The 10 T cell receptor beta chains given below trace back to one sample, sequenced in a study of T cell responses to AZD1222 COVID-19 vaccine. The table came from immunoSEQ multiplex PCR; TCRdb's copy has only in-frame clones and leaves some out. The data show about 69,000 clones, approximately 87% seen once. The source was peripheral blood, collected 28 days after the second AZD1222 dose. These receptors were collected from an adult who received the AZD1222 COVID-19 vaccine.

The genes are TRBV4-2 and TRBJ2-7; 15 nucleotides align to TRBD2. V lost 0 bases and J lost 4; bases outside the gene matches: 4. CDR1 is LGHNA and CDR2 is YNFKEQ in the germline V gene. The length of the CDR3 is 17 residues. The CDR3 spells CASSQEGLAGGVYEQYF. The CDR3 coding sequence is TGTGCCAGCAGCCAAGAGGGACTAGCGGGAGGCGTGTACGAGCAGTACTTC.

This chain connects TRBV7-2 to TRBJ1-1; no definite D call. In germline, CDR1 is SGHTA, CDR2 FQGNSA. Trimming took 10 bases from V and 10 from J, leaving 19 bases between them. This CDR3 region has 12 residues. DNA for the CDR3: TGTGCCACCGGTAACGCGGGCCCCGTAGCTTTCTTT. It yields the protein CATGNAGPVAFF.

The chain carries TRBV5-4 and TRBJ1-1; no definite D call. V lost 0 bases, J lost 0 bases, and 6 bases lay in between. From germline, CDR1 is SGHNT and CDR2 YYREEE (reference sequence). The CDR3 is made up of 14 amino acids. The CDR3 loop reads CASSLELMNTEAFF. In nucleotides, the CDR3 is TGTGCCAGCAGCTTGGAACTGATGAACACTGAAGCTTTCTTT. The whole variable domain, remainder taken from reference TRBV5-4 and TRBJ1-1, is ETGVTQSPTHLIKTRGQQVTLRCSSQSGHNTVSWYQQALGQGPQFIFQYYREEENGRGNFPPRFSGLQFPNYSSELNVNALELDDSALYLCASSLELMNTEAFFGQGTRLTVV.

The CDR3 loop is CASSALAGGSDTQYF. As DNA, the CDR3 is TGTGCCAGCTCAGCCCTAGCGGGGGGTTCAGATACGCAGTATTTT. The rearrangement uses TRBV18 and TRBJ2-3, with 11 nucleotides matching TRBD2. Germline lookup yields CDR1 KGHSH and CDR2 LQKENI. The junction had 5 bases not matched to a gene; V was cut back by 5 bases and J by 4 bases. The CDR3 contains 15 residues.

V gene TRBV20-1 combines with J gene TRBJ2-1; TRBD2 matches 13 bases. Germline CDR1 DFQATT, CDR2 SNEGSKA (reference sequence). CDR3 length: 15 residues. The J segment lost 7 bases and the V segment lost 3 bases, leaving 6 bases of the junction unmatched. CDR3 coding DNA: TGCAGTGCTAGTAGGACGGGACTAGCGGGAAATGAGCAGTTCTTC. It translates to CSASRTGLAGNEQFF.

V is TRBV7-9 and J is TRBJ1-4; D is ambiguous. With 1 base removed from V and 8 bases from J, the gap between germline ends came to 14 bases. This CDR3 spans 15 amino acids. Germline V gene sequence: CDR1 SEHNR, CDR2 FQNEAQ (reference sequence). CDR3 in DNA: TGTGCCAGCAGCTTAGACGGCACCGGCGGAGAAAAACTGTTTTTT. It codes for CASSLDGTGGEKLFF.

The J gene is TRBJ2-2, the V gene TRBV2; D is perhaps TRBD2 (5 bases). The germline V gene encodes CDR1 SNHLY and CDR2 FYNNEI. The CDR3 length is 14 residues. The germline V and J ends were trimmed by 5 bases and 5 bases, with 12 bases remaining between them. The CDR3 DNA reads TGTGCCAGCAGTTCCACCCGGGGTACCGGGGAGCTGTTTTTT. Its translation: CASSSTRGTGELFF.

The V gene is TRBV5-5, the J gene TRBJ1-2; no firm D call. There are 14 residues in the CDR3. CDR1 and CDR2 from the germline V gene are SGHKS and YYEKEE (reference sequence). The germline V and J ends were trimmed by 0 bases and 4 bases, with 10 bases remaining between them. The CDR3 loop reads CASSLGGGVYGYTF. The DNA of the CDR3 is TGTGCCAGCAGCTTGGGAGGCGGGGTCTATGGCTACACCTTC.

This clone has just one count. The rearrangement joins TRBV11-2 to TRBJ1-4; weak D call: TRBD1 (5 bases). This CDR3 has 15 residues. Trimming pared 5 bases from V and 4 bases from J, leaving 14 bases between. Germline V gives CDR1 SGHAT, CDR2 FQNNGV. The CDR3 DNA sequence: TGTGCCAGCAGCGAACCAGCAGGGTTTAATGAAAAACTGTTTTTT. Encoded protein: CASSEPAGFNEKLFF.

This clone was counted only a few times. The rearrangement uses TRBV29-1 and TRBJ2-7; 8 bases map to TRBD1. Germline V gene sequence: CDR1 SQVTM, CDR2 ANQGSEA. The CDR3 sequence is 15 residues long. After removal of 1 base from V and 2 bases from J, the junction contained 7 bases not matched to a gene. The CDR3 nucleotides read TGCAGCGTTGAAGTGACAGGGGTATCCCCCTACGAGCAGTACTTC. It translates to CSVEVTGVSPYEQYF.